The next 32 T cell receptor beta chains were all read from a single sample in a study of T cells expressing NK-cell markers. TCRdb reprocessed the 5' RACE reads; each CDR3 protein has one entry and no DNA is given. This listing includes 500,000 or so distinct CDR3 sequences. Sample: blood T cells: a sorted CD56 or NKG2C T cell subset, CD4+ or CD8+ T cells, or bulk PBMC T cells (not recorded which). These receptors were taken from a man aged 18 to 35 in good health.

The chain uses TRBV10-3 and TRBJ2-1; TCRdb calls TRBD2, which cannot be checked without DNA. The CDR3 totals 11 residues. Per germline, CDR1 ENHRY and CDR2 SYGVKD. CDR3 residues: CAIKLAGEQFF.

V usage is TRBV7-9 and J usage is TRBJ1-4; the TCRdb call, TRBD1, lacks DNA for checking. The germline V gene encodes CDR1 SEHNR and CDR2 FQNEAQ (reference sequence). This CDR3 comprises 15 residues. CDR3 sequence reads: CASTLRGAPNEKLFF.

The J gene is TRBJ2-5, the V gene TRBV7-9; there is no DNA to check the TCRdb D call of TRBD1. The CDR3 covers 14 residues. Germline V CDR1 and CDR2: SEHNR, FQNEAQ (reference sequence). The CDR3 loop reads CASSPDRERETQYF.

The CDR3 region is CSVEASPRETQYF. J is TRBJ2-5 and V is TRBV29-1. Germline CDR1 is SQVTM and CDR2 is ANQGSEA. The CDR3 contains 13 residues.

The J gene is TRBJ1-1, the V gene TRBV10-3. CDR3 length: 17 amino acids. Germline V lookup: CDR1 ENHRY, CDR2 SYGVKD. CDR3 residues: CAISESYGSPMNTEAFF.

The chain links TRBV12-3 or TRBV12-4 to TRBJ2-2; lacking DNA, the TRBD2 call made by TCRdb goes unchecked. CDR3 length: 15 amino acids. CDR3 protein: CASSRTRMSAGELFF.

The chain combines TRBV11-2 with TRBJ2-5. Germline CDR1 SGHAT, CDR2 FQNNGV. This CDR3 has 15 amino acids. The CDR3 loop reads CASSLEVGRLETQYF.

The rearrangement uses TRBV7-2 and TRBJ2-1; TCRdb proposes TRBD1, but this gene call is untestable without DNA. Germline V gives CDR1 SGHTA, CDR2 FQGNSA. The CDR3 runs 14 residues. CDR3 amino acids: CASSLGGLYNEQFF.

The chain is built from TRBV10-3 and TRBJ2-1. Germline V lookup: CDR1 ENHRY, CDR2 SYGVKD. The CDR3 covers 16 residues. The CDR3 is CAISESTPLPYNEQFF.

The gene calls are TRBV5-1 and TRBJ2-3; TCRdb returns TRBD2, unconfirmable since there is no DNA. The CDR3 runs 16 residues. Germline assignment: CDR1 SGHRS and CDR2 YFSETQ. This CDR3 reads CASSLLTGTSLNTQYF.

The V and J genes are TRBV5-1 and TRBJ2-2; without DNA, the TCRdb call of TRBD2 cannot be checked. Germline V lookup: CDR1 SGHRS, CDR2 YFSETQ. CDR3 length equals 18 residues. The CDR3 is CASSLEPTRQTNTGELFF.

V is TRBV20-1 and J is TRBJ2-1. Germline V gene data show CDR1 as DFQATT and CDR2 as SNEGSKA (reference sequence). The CDR3 contains 14 residues. This chain's CDR3 is CSARDRKLVNEQFF.

This rearrangement joins TRBV2 to TRBJ2-5. This CDR3 region has 14 residues. CDR1 and CDR2 from the germline V gene are SNHLY and FYNNEI. CDR3: CASSGAARQETQYF.

The chain links TRBV29-1 to TRBJ2-1. Germline V CDR1 and CDR2: SQVTM, ANQGSEA. There are 14 residues in the CDR3. The CDR3 loop is CSVEAMSSYNEQFF.

This chain connects TRBV5-1 to TRBJ2-3. There are 15 residues in the CDR3. Per germline, CDR1 SGHRS and CDR2 YFSETQ. This CDR3 reads CASRNGLSSTDTQYF.

V usage is TRBV5-6 and J usage is TRBJ2-1; TCRdb proposes TRBD1, but this gene call is untestable without DNA. In germline, CDR1 is SGHDT, CDR2 YYEEEE. CDR3 length equals 16 residues. CDR3 protein: CASSSATGGSWNEQFF. Together with reference TRBV5-6 and TRBJ2-1, the CDR3 gives the full variable domain: DAGVTQSPTHLIKTRGQQVTLRCSPKSGHDTVSWYQQALGQGPQFIFQYYEEEERQRGNFPDRFSGHQFPNYSSELNVNALLLGDSALYLCASSSATGGSWNEQFFGPGTRLTVL.

This chain connects TRBV5-5 to TRBJ1-5; as DNA is missing, the TRBD1 call by TCRdb cannot be tested. The length of the CDR3 is 13 residues. Germline CDR1 is SGHKS and CDR2 is YYEKEE (reference sequence). The CDR3 loop reads CASSLRDRAPQHF.

The chain joins TRBV29-1 to TRBJ2-3; TCRdb's D call of TRBD1 is untestable without DNA. This CDR3 is built from 17 residues. Germline lookup yields CDR1 SQVTM and CDR2 ANQGSEA. The CDR3 loop reads CSAVPGQGGGITDTQYF.

The chain recombines TRBV19 with TRBJ2-1; TCRdb outputs TRBD2, but without DNA this stays unchecked. Germline CDR1 reads LNHDA; CDR2 reads SQIVND (reference sequence). CDR3 length equals 14 residues. CDR3 loop: CASSIAGGGAEQFF.

The chain joins TRBV25-1 to TRBJ2-1; no DNA is available, so the TRBD2 call from TCRdb remains unchecked. The length of the CDR3 is 14 residues. Germline V gene data show CDR1 as MGHDK and CDR2 as SYGVNS. The CDR3 loop reads CASSDPGLYNEQFF.

The chain employs TRBV29-1 and TRBJ2-1; TCRdb names TRBD2, which stays unverified in the absence of DNA. The CDR3 covers 20 residues. From germline, CDR1 is SQVTM and CDR2 ANQGSEA. CDR3 amino acids: CSVGFFSASGRTNSYNEQFF.

This chain connects TRBV11-2 to TRBJ2-1; TCRdb's assignment of TRBD2 cannot be checked, as there is no DNA. Looked up from germline, CDR1 is SGHAT and CDR2 is FQNNGV. This CDR3 region has 14 residues. The CDR3: CASSSTRRWNEQFF.

The V and J genes are TRBV29-1 and TRBJ2-1; without DNA, the TCRdb call of TRBD1 cannot be checked. The CDR3 is 12 amino acids. Germline loops: CDR1 SQVTM, CDR2 ANQGSEA. The CDR3: CSALGTLYEQFF.

V gene TRBV10-3 combines with J gene TRBJ2-1. Germline loops: CDR1 ENHRY, CDR2 SYGVKD. The length of the CDR3 is 12 residues. CDR3 sequence: CAIRDDRSEQFF.

The genes are TRBV5-1 and TRBJ2-1. This CDR3 has 15 amino acids. Germline CDR1 and CDR2: SGHRS and YFSETQ. The CDR3 spells CASSFSRALYNEQFF.

The chain recombines TRBV28 with TRBJ2-6; absent DNA, TCRdb's TRBD1 call cannot be checked. The CDR3 has 19 amino acids. Per germline, CDR1 MDHEN and CDR2 SYDVKM. CDR3: CASSLGHGGPRYGANVLTF.

This chain joins TRBV5-5 and TRBJ2-1. CDR3 length equals 15 residues. Germline loops: CDR1 SGHKS, CDR2 YYEKEE (reference sequence). CDR3 amino acids: CASSLAADVFNEQFF.

The chain links TRBV20-1 to TRBJ2-4; no DNA is available, so the TRBD2 call from TCRdb remains unchecked. This CDR3 region has 15 residues. The germline V gene has CDR1 DFQATT and CDR2 SNEGSKA (reference sequence). The CDR3: CSARGLAEAKNIQYF.

CDR3 protein: CASGSWGLAPVF. V gene TRBV12-3 or TRBV12-4 combines with J gene TRBJ2-3; TCRdb designates TRBD2, a call that cannot be tested without DNA. CDR3 size: 12 residues.

The V and J genes are TRBV7-8 and TRBJ2-3; absent DNA, TCRdb's TRBD1 call cannot be checked. The V gene's germline CDR1 is SGHVS and CDR2 FQNEAQ. CDR3 length: 14 residues. The CDR3: CASSKDRAADTQYF.

The chain has TRBV3-1 and TRBJ2-1; TCRdb reports TRBD2, a call that lacks DNA to check it against. The CDR3 has 18 amino acids. Per the germline V gene, CDR1 is LGHDT and CDR2 is YNNKEL (reference sequence). The chain's CDR3 is CASSQVGTSGSTGNEQFF.

The chain links TRBV6-1 to TRBJ2-1; TCRdb selects TRBD2, and the lack of DNA leaves this call unchecked. This CDR3 contains 16 residues. Germline V lookup: CDR1 MNHNS, CDR2 SASEGT. CDR3 region: CASSDFDFGLGNEQFF.